The sequence of this T cell receptor beta chain was determined in a study of blood T cell repertoires in COVID-19. Study-wide background: There were acute and convalescent COVID-19 samples, and they came from the United States, Italy and Spain.

In the original workflow: Amplifying reference gene primers gave estimates of nucleated cell counts. The assay was immunoSEQ multiplex PCR, and TCRdb's table has in-frame clones only and misses some. D and trimming were read from the DNA, whereas the V and J calls and clone size are those reported in that table. The sample lists a few hundred thousand clones; more than 70% were seen once. The TCR was taken from a woman in her twenties or thirties who had recovered from COVID-19. Sequenced input: peripheral blood.

DNA for the CDR3: TGTGCCACCAGTGACCGCAGCGGGGGCAGCACAGATACGCAGTATTTT. It codes for CATSDRSGGSTDTQYF. The chain uses TRBV24-1 and TRBJ2-3; 8 bases map to TRBD2. After removal of 4 bases from V and 0 bases from J, the junction contained 5 bases not matched to a gene. The CDR3 has 16 residues. Germline V lookup: CDR1 KGHDR, CDR2 SFDVKD.